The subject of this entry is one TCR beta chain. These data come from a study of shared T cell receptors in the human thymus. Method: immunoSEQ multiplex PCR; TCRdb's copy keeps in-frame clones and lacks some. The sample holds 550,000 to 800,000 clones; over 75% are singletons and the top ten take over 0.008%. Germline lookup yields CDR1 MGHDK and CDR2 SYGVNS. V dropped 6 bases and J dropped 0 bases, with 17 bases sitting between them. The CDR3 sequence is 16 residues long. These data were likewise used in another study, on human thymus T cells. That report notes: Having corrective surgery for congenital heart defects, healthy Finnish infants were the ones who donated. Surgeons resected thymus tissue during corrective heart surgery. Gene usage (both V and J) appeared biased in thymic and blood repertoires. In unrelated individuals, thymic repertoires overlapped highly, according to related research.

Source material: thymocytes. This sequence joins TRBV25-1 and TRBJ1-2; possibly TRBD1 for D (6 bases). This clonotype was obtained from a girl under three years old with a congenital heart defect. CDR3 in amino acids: CASRARGAHPNYGYTF. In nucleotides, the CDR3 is TGTGCCAGCAGAGCTCGGGGGGCGCATCCTAACTATGGCTACACCTTC.